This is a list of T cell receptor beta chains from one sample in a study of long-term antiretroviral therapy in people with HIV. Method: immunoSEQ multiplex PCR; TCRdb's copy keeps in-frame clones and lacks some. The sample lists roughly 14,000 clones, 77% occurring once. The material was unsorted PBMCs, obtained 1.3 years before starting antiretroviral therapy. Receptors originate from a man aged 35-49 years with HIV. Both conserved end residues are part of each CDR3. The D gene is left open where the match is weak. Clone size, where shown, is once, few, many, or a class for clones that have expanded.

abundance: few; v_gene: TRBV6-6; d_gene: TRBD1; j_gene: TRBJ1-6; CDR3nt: TGTGCCAGCAGCCTCCTAGACAGGGGGAATTCACCCCTCCACTTT; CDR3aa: CASSLLDRGNSPLHF
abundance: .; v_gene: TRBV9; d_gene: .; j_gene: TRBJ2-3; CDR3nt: TGTGCCAGCAGCCCCGGACCCGCAGATACGCAGTATTTT; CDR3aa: CASSPGPADTQYF
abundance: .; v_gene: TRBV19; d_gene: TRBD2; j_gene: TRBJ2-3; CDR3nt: TGTGCCAGTAATACAGCTAGCGGGGATCTCACAGATACGCAGTATTTT; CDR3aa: CASNTASGDLTDTQYF
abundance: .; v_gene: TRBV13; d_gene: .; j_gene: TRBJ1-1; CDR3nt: TGTGCCAGCAGCTCGGGACGGATGAACACTGAAGCTTTCTTT; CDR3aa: CASSSGRMNTEAFF
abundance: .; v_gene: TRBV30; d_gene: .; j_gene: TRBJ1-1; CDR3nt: TGTGCCTGGAGTGTACAAGGGAGCACTTACTTCGGGACTGAAGCTTTCTTT; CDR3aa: CAWSVQGSTYFGTEAFF
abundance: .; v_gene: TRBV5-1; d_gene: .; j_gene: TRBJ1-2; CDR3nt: TGCGCCAGCAGCTTGGTCGCAGGGAAGGGTGGCTACACCTTC; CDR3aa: CASSLVAGKGGYTF
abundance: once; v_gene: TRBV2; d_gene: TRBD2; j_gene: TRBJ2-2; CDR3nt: TGTGCCAGCAAAGAGCGGCTAGCGGGGGGAACGAACACCGGGGAGCTGTTTTTT; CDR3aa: CASKERLAGGTNTGELFF
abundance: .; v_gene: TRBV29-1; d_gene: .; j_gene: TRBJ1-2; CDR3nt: TGCAGCGTTGGGGGCACTAACTATGGCTACACCTTC; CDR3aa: CSVGGTNYGYTF
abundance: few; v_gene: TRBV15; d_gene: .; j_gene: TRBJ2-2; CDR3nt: TGTGCCACCAGCAGAGAGGGGACCGGGGAGCTGTTTTTT; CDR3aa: CATSREGTGELFF
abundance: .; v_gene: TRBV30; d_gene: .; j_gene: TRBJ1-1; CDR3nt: TGTGCCTGGACACGACCCTGGGACACTGAAGCTTTCTTT; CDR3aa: CAWTRPWDTEAFF
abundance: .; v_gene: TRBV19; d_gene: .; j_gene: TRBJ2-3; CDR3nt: TGTGCCAGTAGCGTGACGGGGAGCACAGATACGCAGTATTTT; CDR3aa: CASSVTGSTDTQYF
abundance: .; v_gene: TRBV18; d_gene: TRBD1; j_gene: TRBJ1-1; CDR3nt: TGTGCCAGCTCATGGACAGGGGGTTTGAGCACTGAAGCTTTCTTT; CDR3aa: CASSWTGGLSTEAFF
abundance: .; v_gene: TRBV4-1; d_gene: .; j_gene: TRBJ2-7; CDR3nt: TGCGCCAGCAGCCTGGGACCGAGAGGTGACGAGCAGTACTTC; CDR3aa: CASSLGPRGDEQYF
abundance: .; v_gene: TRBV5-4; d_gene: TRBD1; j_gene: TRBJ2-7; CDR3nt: TGTGCCAGCAGCCGCTCGGGACAGGGGGTTTTCGTCGAGCAGTACTTC; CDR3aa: CASSRSGQGVFVEQYF
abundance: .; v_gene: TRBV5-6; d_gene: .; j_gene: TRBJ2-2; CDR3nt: TGTGCCAGCAGCCGCCGACCTGGGACGTCGAACACCGGGGAGCTGTTTTTT; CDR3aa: CASSRRPGTSNTGELFF
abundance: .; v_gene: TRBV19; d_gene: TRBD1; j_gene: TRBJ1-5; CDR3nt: TGTGCCAGTAGTACGCGGGACAGGGCGACCTCTCATCAGCCCCAGCATTTT; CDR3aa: CASSTRDRATSHQPQHF
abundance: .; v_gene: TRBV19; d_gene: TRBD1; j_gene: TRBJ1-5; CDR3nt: TGTGCCAGTAGTACCCGGGACAGAAATCGCCAGCATTTT; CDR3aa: CASSTRDRNRQHF
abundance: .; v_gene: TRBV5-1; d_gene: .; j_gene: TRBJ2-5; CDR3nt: TGCGCCAGCAGCTGGACGTCGCAAGAGACCCAGTACTTC; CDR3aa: CASSWTSQETQYF
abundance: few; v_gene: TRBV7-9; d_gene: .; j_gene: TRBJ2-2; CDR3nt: TGTGCCAGCAGCTTGTGGCGGGAGCTGTTTTTT; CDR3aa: CASSLWRELFF
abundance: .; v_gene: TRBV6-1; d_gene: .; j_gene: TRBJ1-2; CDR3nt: TGTGCCAGCAGTGATCGGCGGAGTGATTTTAACTATGGCTACACCTTC; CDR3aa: CASSDRRSDFNYGYTF
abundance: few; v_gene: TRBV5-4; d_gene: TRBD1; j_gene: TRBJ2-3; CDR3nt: TGTGCCAGCAGCTTTGGGACAGGGGGCGTGGAAGATACGCAGTATTTT; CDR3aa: CASSFGTGGVEDTQYF
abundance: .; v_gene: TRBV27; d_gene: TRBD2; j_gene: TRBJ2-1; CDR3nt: TGTGCCAGCAGTACTACTAGCGGGGGGTCCTCCTACAATGAGCAGTTCTTC; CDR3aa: CASSTTSGGSSYNEQFF
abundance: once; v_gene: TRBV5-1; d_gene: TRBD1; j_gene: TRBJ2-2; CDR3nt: TGCGCCAGCAGCCGCGGGACAGGGAGTAGAAACACCGGGGAGCTGTTTTTT; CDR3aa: CASSRGTGSRNTGELFF
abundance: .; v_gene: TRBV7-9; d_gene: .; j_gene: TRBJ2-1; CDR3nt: TGTGCCACCCGGTTGGGTTACAATGAGCAGTTCTTC; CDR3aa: CATRLGYNEQFF